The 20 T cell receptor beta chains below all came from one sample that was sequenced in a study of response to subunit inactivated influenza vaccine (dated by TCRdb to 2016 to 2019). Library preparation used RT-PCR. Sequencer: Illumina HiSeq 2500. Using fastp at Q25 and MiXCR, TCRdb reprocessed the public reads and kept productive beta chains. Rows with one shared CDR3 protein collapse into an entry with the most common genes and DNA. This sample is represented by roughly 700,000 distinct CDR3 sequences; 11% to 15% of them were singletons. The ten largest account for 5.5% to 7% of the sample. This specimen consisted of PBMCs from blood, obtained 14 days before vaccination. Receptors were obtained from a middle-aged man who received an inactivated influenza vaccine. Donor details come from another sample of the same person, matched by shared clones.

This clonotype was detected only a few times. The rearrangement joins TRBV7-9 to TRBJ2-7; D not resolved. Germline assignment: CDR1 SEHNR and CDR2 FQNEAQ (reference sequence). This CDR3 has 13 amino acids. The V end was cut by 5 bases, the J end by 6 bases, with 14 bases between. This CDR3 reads CASSPLTSVEQYF. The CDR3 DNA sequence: TGTGCCAGCAGCCCTCTAACTTCCGTCGAGCAGTACTTC.

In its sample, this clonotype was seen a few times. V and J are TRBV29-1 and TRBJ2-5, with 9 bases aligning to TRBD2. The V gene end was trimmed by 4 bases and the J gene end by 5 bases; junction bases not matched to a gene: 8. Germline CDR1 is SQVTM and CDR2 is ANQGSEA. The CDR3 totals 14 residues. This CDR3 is CSVAGTSPRETQYF. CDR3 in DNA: TGCAGCGTTGCCGGGACTAGCCCCAGGGAGACCCAGTACTTC. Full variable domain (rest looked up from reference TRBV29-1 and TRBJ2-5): SAVISQKPSRDICQRGTSLTIQCQVDSQVTMMFWYRQQPGQSLTLIATANQGSEATYESGFVIDKFPISRPNLTFSTLTVSNMSPEDSSIYLCSVAGTSPRETQYFGPGTRLLVL.

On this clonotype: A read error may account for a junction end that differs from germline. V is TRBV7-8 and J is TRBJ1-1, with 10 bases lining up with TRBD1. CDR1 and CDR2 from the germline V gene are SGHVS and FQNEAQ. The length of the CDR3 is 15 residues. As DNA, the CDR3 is TGTGCCAGCAGCCTGGGGACAGGGGATGCCACTCAAGCTTTCTTT. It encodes CASSLGTGDATQAFF. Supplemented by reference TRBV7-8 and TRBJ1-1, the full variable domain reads GAGVSQSPRYKVAKRGQDVALRCDPISGHVSLFWYQQALGQGPEFLTYFQNEAQLDKSGLPSDRFFAERPEGSVSTLKIQRTQQEDSAVYLCASSLGTGDATQAFFGQGTRLTVV.

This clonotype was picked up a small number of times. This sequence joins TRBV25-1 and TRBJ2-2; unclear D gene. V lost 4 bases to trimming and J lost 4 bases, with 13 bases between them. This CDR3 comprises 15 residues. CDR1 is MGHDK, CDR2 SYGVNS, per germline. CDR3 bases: TGTGCCAGCAGTGCCCACGCCCGAGGCACCGGGGAGCTGTTTTTT. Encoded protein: CASSAHARGTGELFF. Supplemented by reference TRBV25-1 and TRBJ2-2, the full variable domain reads EADIYQTPRYLVIGTGKKITLECSQTMGHDKMYWYQQDPGMELHLIHYSYGVNSTEKGDLSSESTVSRIRTEHFPLTLESARPSHTSQYLCASSAHARGTGELFFGEGSRLTVL.

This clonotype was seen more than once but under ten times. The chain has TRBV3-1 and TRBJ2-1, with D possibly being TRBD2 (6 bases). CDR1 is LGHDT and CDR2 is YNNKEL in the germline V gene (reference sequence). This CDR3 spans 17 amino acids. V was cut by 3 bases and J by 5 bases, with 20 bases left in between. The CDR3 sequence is CASSHFQPSAGNNEQFF. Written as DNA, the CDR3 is TGTGCCAGCAGCCACTTCCAACCCTCGGCGGGAAACAATGAGCAGTTCTTC.

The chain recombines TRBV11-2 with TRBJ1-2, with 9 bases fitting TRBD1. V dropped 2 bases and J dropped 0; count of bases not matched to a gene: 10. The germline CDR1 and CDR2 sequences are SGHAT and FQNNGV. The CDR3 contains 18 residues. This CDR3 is CASSLWGQGLPTNYGYTF. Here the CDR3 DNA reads TGTGCCAGCAGCTTATGGGGACAGGGCCTGCCAACTAACTATGGCTACACCTTC.

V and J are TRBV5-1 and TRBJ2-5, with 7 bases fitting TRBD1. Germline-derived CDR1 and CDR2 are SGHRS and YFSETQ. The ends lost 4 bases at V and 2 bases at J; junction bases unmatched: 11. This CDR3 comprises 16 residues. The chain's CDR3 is CASSEADRSRQETQYF. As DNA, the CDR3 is TGCGCCAGCAGCGAAGCGGACAGGTCGAGACAAGAGACCCAGTACTTC.

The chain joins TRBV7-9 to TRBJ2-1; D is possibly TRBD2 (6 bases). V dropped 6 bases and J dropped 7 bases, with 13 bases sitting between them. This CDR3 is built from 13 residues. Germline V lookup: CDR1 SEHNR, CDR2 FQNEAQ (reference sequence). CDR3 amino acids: CASSSGLENEQFF. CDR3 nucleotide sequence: TGTGCCAGCAGTTCGGGACTCGAAAATGAGCAGTTCTTC.

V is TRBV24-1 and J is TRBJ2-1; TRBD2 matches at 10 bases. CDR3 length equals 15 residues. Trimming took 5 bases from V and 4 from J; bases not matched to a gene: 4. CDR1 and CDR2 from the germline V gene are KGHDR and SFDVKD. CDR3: CATSANSGGYNEQFF. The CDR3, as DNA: TGTGCCACCAGTGCTAATAGCGGGGGGTACAATGAGCAGTTCTTC.

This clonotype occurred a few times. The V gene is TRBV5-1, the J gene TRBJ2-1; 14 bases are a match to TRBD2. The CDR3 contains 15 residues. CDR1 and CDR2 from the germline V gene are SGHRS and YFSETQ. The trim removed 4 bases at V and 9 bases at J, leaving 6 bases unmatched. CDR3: CASSEPTSGGAEQFF. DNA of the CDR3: TGCGCCAGCAGCGAGCCGACTAGCGGGGGGGCTGAGCAGTTCTTC.

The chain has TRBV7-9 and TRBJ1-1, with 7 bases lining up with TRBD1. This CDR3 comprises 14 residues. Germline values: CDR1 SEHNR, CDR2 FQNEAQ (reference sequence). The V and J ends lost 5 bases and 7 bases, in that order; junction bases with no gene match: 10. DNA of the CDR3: TGTGCCAGCAGCAATGGGCAGGGGGATATTGAAGCTTTCTTT. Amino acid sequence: CASSNGQGDIEAFF.

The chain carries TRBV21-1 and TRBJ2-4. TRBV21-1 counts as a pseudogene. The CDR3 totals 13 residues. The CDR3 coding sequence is TGTGCCAGCAGCAGCACAGTAAAAAACATTCAGTACTTC. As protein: CASSSTVKNIQYF.

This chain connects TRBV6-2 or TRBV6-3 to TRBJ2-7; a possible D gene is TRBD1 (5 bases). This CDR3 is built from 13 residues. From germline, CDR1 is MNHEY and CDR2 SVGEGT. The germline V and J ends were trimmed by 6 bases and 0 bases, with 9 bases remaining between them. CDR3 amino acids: CASRGVGSYEQYF. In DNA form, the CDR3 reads TGTGCCAGCAGAGGGGTTGGCTCCTACGAGCAGTACTTC.

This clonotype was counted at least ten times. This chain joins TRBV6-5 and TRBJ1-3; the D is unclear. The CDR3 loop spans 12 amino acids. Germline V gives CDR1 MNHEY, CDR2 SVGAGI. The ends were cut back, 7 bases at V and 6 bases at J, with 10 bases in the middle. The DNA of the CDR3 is TGTGCCAGCACTTCGGGGTCAAACACCATATATTTT. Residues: CASTSGSNTIYF.

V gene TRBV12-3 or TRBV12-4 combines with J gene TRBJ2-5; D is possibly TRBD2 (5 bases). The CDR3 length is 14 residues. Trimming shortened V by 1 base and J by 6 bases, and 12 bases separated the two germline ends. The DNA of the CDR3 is TGTGCCAGCAGTTTAGAGCGGTCGCGGCAGACCCAGTACTTC. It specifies CASSLERSRQTQYF.

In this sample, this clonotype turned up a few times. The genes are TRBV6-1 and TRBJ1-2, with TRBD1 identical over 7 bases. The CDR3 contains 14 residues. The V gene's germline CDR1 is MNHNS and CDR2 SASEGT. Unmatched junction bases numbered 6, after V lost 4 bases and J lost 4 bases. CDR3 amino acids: CASSGGQTIYGYTF. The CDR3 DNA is TGTGCCAGCAGTGGGGGACAGACCATCTATGGCTACACCTTC.

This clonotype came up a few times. The CDR3 coding sequence is TGTGCCAGCAGCCTGTTTGGGCGGGGGGGCGGCGATGAGCAGTTCTTC. Its protein product is CASSLFGRGGGDEQFF. The chain combines TRBV7-6 with TRBJ2-1; the match to TRBD2 covers 9 bases. The CDR3 totals 16 residues. Germline V gene data show CDR1 as SGHVS and CDR2 as FNYEAQ. V was pared by 5 bases and J by 8 bases, with 13 bases of the junction left unmatched.

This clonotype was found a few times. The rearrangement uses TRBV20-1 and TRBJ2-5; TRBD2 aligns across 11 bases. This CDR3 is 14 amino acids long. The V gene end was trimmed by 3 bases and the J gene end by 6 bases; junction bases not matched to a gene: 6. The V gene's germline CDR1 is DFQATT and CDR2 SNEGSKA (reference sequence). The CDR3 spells CSASYSGGAQTQYF. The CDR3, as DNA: TGCAGTGCTAGTTATAGCGGGGGGGCTCAGACCCAGTACTTC.

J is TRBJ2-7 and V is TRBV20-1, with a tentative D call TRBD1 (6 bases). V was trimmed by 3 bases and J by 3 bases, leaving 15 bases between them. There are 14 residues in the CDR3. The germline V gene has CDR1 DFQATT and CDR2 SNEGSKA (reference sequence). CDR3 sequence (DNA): TGCAGTGCTAGTTCTGGGACAAAAGACTACGAGCAGTACTTC. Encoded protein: CSASSGTKDYEQYF.

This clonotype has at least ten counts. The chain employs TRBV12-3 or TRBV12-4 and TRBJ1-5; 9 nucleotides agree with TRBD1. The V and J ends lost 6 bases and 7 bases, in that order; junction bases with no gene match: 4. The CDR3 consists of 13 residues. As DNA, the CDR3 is TGTGCCAGCAGCCTTACAGGGGGCCAGCCCCAGCATTTT. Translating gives CASSLTGGQPQHF.